Presented here are 25 T cell receptor beta chains from one specimen sequenced in a study of early stage breast cancer tumors. The table came from immunoSEQ multiplex PCR; TCRdb's copy has only in-frame clones and leaves some out. The top ten hold about 10% of the sample, which has 20,000 to 25,000 clones, roughly 67% seen once. Sample: breast tumor tissue. The receptors here all came from a person between 55 and 69 years old with breast cancer.

The rearrangement uses TRBV7-8 and TRBJ1-2, with unresolved D. CDR3 size: 13 residues. The V end was cut by 4 bases, the J end by 7 bases, with 13 bases between. Germline V gives CDR1 SGHVS, CDR2 FQNEAQ. CDR3: CASSSLPILGYTF. The CDR3 nucleotides are TGTGCCAGCAGCTCCTTACCGATACTTGGCTACACCTTC.

V and J are TRBV4-3 and TRBJ2-6, with D maybe TRBD1 (6 bases). The ends were cut back, 5 bases at V and 0 bases at J, with 14 bases in the middle. Germline V gene data show CDR1 as LGHNA and CDR2 as YSLEER. This CDR3 contains 17 residues. The CDR3 nucleotides read TGCGCCAGCAGCTCGGACGTAGGGGGCTCTGGGGCCAACGTCCTGACTTTC. Residues: CASSSDVGGSGANVLTF.

The chain recombines TRBV6-1 with TRBJ2-7; 9 bases are a match to TRBD1. This CDR3 contains 15 residues. J was trimmed by 2 bases and V by 6 bases; bases with no gene match: 8. Germline V lookup: CDR1 MNHNS, CDR2 SASEGT. CDR3 sequence (DNA): TGTGCCAGCAGCAGTAGGGGACAGGGTACCTACGAGCAGTACTTC. Translation: CASSSRGQGTYEQYF.

The V and J genes are TRBV6-5 and TRBJ2-2; 8 bases fit TRBD1. Germline V CDR1 and CDR2: MNHEY, SVGAGI. The CDR3 is 16 amino acids. Losses at the gene ends were 2 bases for V and 4 bases for J; bases not matched to a gene: 6. The CDR3 protein is CASSYADRGGTGELFF. In nucleotides, the CDR3 is TGTGCCAGCAGTTACGCCGACAGGGGAGGCACCGGGGAGCTGTTTTTT.

The chain uses TRBV29-1 and TRBJ1-1, with unresolved D. The germline V gene encodes CDR1 SQVTM and CDR2 ANQGSEA. V lost 6 bases and J 4 bases, leaving 15 bases between the germline ends. The CDR3 consists of 13 residues. The CDR3 loop reads CSVVGWWATEAFF. As DNA, the CDR3 is TGCAGCGTAGTTGGTTGGTGGGCCACTGAAGCTTTCTTT. Full variable domain (rest looked up from reference TRBV29-1 and TRBJ1-1): SAVISQKPSRDICQRGTSLTIQCQVDSQVTMMFWYRQQPGQSLTLIATANQGSEATYESGFVIDKFPISRPNLTFSTLTVSNMSPEDSSIYLCSVVGWWATEAFFGQGTRLTVV.

Here the CDR3 reads CASSLPGQAHTGELFF. The CDR3 nucleotides read TGTGCCAGCAGTTTACCGGGACAGGCCCACACCGGGGAGCTGTTTTTT. The chain has TRBV28 and TRBJ2-2; the match to TRBD1 covers 8 bases. Germline V CDR1 and CDR2: MDHEN, SYDVKM. CDR3 length equals 16 residues. V trimming: 2 bases; J trimming: 3 bases; junction bases outside the gene matches: 5.

CDR3 nucleotides: TGTGCCAGCAGATTCGGGGGGGGAGAGACCCAGTACTTC. Translated: CASRFGGGETQYF. The chain employs TRBV7-2 and TRBJ2-5, with 8 bases lining up with TRBD2. With V trimmed by 6 bases and J by 4 bases, 4 bases remained unmatched. In germline, CDR1 is SGHTA, CDR2 FQGNSA. This CDR3 comprises 13 residues.

This clone appeared once. V gene TRBV5-4 combines with J gene TRBJ2-5; TRBD2 aligns across 10 bases. Germline lookup yields CDR1 SGHNT and CDR2 YYREEE (reference sequence). The CDR3 consists of 18 residues. V lost 0 bases and J lost 1; bases outside the gene matches: 9. The DNA of the CDR3 is TGTGCCAGCAGCTTGGGGACGAGCGGGAGGGGGGGCCAAGAGACCCAGTACTTC. This translates into CASSLGTSGRGGQETQYF.

This clone was seen just once. Here the CDR3 DNA reads TGTGCCTGGAGATCGTCCTACAATGAGCAGTTCTTC. Encoded protein: CAWRSSYNEQFF. The chain combines TRBV30 with TRBJ2-1; D ambiguous. The V end was cut by 3 bases, the J end by 1 base, with 4 bases between. The length of the CDR3 is 12 residues. Per germline, CDR1 GTSNPN and CDR2 SVGIG (reference sequence).

V and J are TRBV10-2 and TRBJ2-2, with a weak D call TRBD2 (5 bases). Germline assignment: CDR1 WSHSY and CDR2 SAAADI. This CDR3 comprises 16 residues. V was cut by 3 bases and J by 0 bases, with 11 bases left in between. CDR3 loop: CASSDRTPSNTGELFF. The CDR3 nucleotides are TGCGCCAGCAGTGACCGGACTCCTTCGAACACCGGGGAGCTGTTTTTT.

This clone was counted between two and nine times. CDR3 bases: TGCAGTGTACTACTCACAGATACGCAGTATTTT. Translated, it gives CSVLLTDTQYF. The chain uses TRBV20-1 and TRBJ2-3; no reliable D call. V lost 7 bases and J lost 2, with 7 bases in between. Germline CDR1 and CDR2: DFQATT and SNEGSKA (reference sequence). The CDR3 contains 11 residues.

The sample holds a few counts of this clone. CDR3 protein: CASSQGTGAFSYGYTF. CDR3 coding DNA: TGTGCCAGCAGCCAAGGAACAGGGGCATTTTCGTATGGCTACACCTTC. The chain employs TRBV14 and TRBJ1-2, with TRBD1 identical over 7 bases. Germline-derived CDR1 and CDR2 are SGHDN and FVKESK. The CDR3 sequence is 16 residues long. V lost 1 base and J lost 5; bases outside the gene matches: 10.

This sequence joins TRBV5-1 and TRBJ2-1; D is possibly TRBD1 (5 bases). Trimming took 6 bases from V and 1 from J, leaving 11 bases between them. The CDR3 contains 14 residues. The germline V gene has CDR1 SGHRS and CDR2 YFSETQ. For the CDR3, the DNA is TGCGCCAGCACCTGGGGCCAGTCCTACAATGAGCAGTTCTTC. It encodes CASTWGQSYNEQFF. Based on the CDR3 plus reference TRBV5-1 and TRBJ2-1, the full variable domain is KAGVTQTPRYLIKTRGQQVTLSCSPISGHRSVSWYQQTPGQGLQFLFEYFSETQRNKGNFPGRFSGRQFSNSRSEMNVSTLELGDSALYLCASTWGQSYNEQFFGPGTRLTVL.

This clone was counted at least ten times. The chain is built from TRBV5-6 and TRBJ2-7; a possible D gene is TRBD1 (5 bases). The V end was cut by 1 base, the J end by 0 bases, with 11 bases between. The CDR3 has 15 amino acids. CDR1 SGHDT and CDR2 YYEEEE come from the germline V gene. This CDR3 is CASSLSGPGSYEQYF. The CDR3 coding sequence is TGTGCCAGCAGCTTGTCAGGGCCGGGCTCCTACGAGCAGTACTTC.

The chain carries TRBV11-3 and TRBJ2-1, with a tentative D call TRBD2 (6 bases). CDR3 length: 15 amino acids. Germline V gene sequence: CDR1 SGHNT, CDR2 YENEEA. With 5 bases removed from V and 0 bases from J, the gap between germline ends came to 11 bases. CDR3 sequence (DNA): TGTGCCAGCAGCGGGGAGGAGGGCTCCTACAATGAGCAGTTCTTC. Translated, it gives CASSGEEGSYNEQFF.

This chain connects TRBV4-2 to TRBJ2-7, with D possibly being TRBD1 (6 bases). Trimming left V 0 bases short and J 5 bases short, with 14 bases between. Per germline, CDR1 LGHNA and CDR2 YNFKEQ. CDR3 length: 15 amino acids. The CDR3 DNA reads as TGTGCCAGCAGCCAAGAAGGTTGGGGGCTGAACGAGCAGTACTTC. It specifies CASSQEGWGLNEQYF.

The genes are TRBV10-3 and TRBJ2-7; 10 nucleotides line up with TRBD2. CDR3 size: 16 residues. V gave up 0 bases and J gave up 4 bases; unmatched junction bases: 6. The germline V gene has CDR1 ENHRY and CDR2 SYGVKD. CDR3 bases: TGTGCCATCAGTGAGTCTCCCGGACTAGCGGCGTACGAGCAGTACTTC. The encoded protein is CAISESPGLAAYEQYF.

The chain's CDR3 is CASSLRAPTSVSSYNEQFF. The CDR3 DNA reads as TGCGCCAGCAGCTTGCGCGCCCCCACTAGCGTAAGCTCCTACAATGAGCAGTTCTTC. The chain has TRBV5-1 and TRBJ2-1; 7 positions match TRBD2. The V gene's germline CDR1 is SGHRS and CDR2 YFSETQ. CDR3 length: 19 residues. V lost 1 base to trimming and J lost 0 bases; unmatched junction nucleotides: 13.

This rearrangement joins TRBV2 to TRBJ2-2; TRBD2 might be the D (6 bases). V was pared by 8 bases and J by 4 bases, with 14 bases between. This CDR3 has 14 amino acids. Germline values: CDR1 SNHLY, CDR2 FYNNEI. CDR3 bases: TGTGCCAGCTTACGGGAGTGGAGCACCGGGGAGCTGTTTTTT. Its translation: CASLREWSTGELFF.

V is TRBV27 and J is TRBJ1-2; D is undetermined. The CDR3 contains 13 residues. Trimming took 2 bases from V and 7 from J, leaving 11 bases between them. Germline CDR1 is MNHEY and CDR2 is SMNVEV (reference sequence). Written as DNA, the CDR3 is TGTGCCAGCAGTTTAACCCTCACGGGTGGCTACACCTTC. It codes for CASSLTLTGGYTF.

The V call is TRBV19, the J call TRBJ2-1, with 9 bases aligning to TRBD2. CDR3 length equals 14 residues. CDR1 is LNHDA and CDR2 is SQIVND in the germline V gene (reference sequence). Trimming cost V 3 bases and J 9 bases; bases outside gene matches: 6. CDR3 nucleotides: TGTGCCAGTAGTATGGCGTTAGCGGGAGCTGAGCAGTTCTTC. Protein: CASSMALAGAEQFF.

Many counts were recorded for this clone. The rearrangement joins TRBV29-1 to TRBJ2-1, with 7 bases fitting TRBD2. The junction had 12 bases not matched to a gene; V was cut back by 6 bases and J by 7 bases. This CDR3 has 14 amino acids. The V gene's germline CDR1 is SQVTM and CDR2 ANQGSEA. The CDR3 is CSVGGTTISNEQFF. The CDR3 DNA sequence: TGCAGCGTGGGCGGGACTACCATAAGTAATGAGCAGTTCTTC.

This clone was observed a single time. This chain joins TRBV5-6 and TRBJ2-7; 9 bases line up with TRBD2. The CDR3 consists of 14 residues. Germline trimming cut 4 bases from V and 5 bases from J; bases unmatched to any gene: 7. CDR1 and CDR2 (germline): SGHDT, YYEEEE. For the CDR3, the DNA is TGTGCCAGCAGCCTGGCGGGAGGGCCTAACGAGCAGTACTTC. It is translated as CASSLAGGPNEQYF.

V usage is TRBV6-4 and J usage is TRBJ2-2; 8 nucleotides line up with TRBD1. Germline CDR1 and CDR2: MRHNA and SNTAGT. The CDR3 has 17 residues. Germline trimming cut 5 bases from V and 0 bases from J; bases unmatched to any gene: 8. CDR3 DNA sequence: TGTGCCAGCAGTCGTTTTTCGACAGGGGCGAACACCGGGGAGCTGTTTTTT. Translating it yields CASSRFSTGANTGELFF.

The chain employs TRBV7-2 and TRBJ2-7; D might be TRBD2 (5 bases). Germline CDR1 and CDR2: SGHTA and FQGNSA. This CDR3 has 14 residues. With 3 bases removed from V and 0 bases from J, the gap between germline ends came to 9 bases. The DNA of the CDR3 is TGTGCCAGCAGCTTCGGGGTGAACTCCTACGAGCAGTACTTC. As protein: CASSFGVNSYEQYF.